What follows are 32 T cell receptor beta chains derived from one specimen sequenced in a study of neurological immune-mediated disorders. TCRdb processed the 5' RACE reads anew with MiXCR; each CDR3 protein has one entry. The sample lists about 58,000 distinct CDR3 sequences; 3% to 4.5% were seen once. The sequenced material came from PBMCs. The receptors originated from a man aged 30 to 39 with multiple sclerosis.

CDR3 bases: TGCGCCAGCAGCCAAGATAGCAGTTTCGAGCAAATACGGCAGCCCCAGCATTTT. It codes for CASSQDSSFEQIRQPQHF. This chain connects TRBV4-1 to TRBJ1-5; D remains unclear. From germline, CDR1 is MGHRA and CDR2 YSYEKL. The CDR3 has 18 amino acids. The germline V and J ends were trimmed by 0 bases and 7 bases, with 22 bases remaining between them.

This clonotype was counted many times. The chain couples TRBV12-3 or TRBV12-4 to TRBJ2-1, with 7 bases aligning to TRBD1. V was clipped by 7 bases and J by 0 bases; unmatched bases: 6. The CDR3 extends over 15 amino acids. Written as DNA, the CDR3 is TGTGCCAGCACCTCCTCAGGGGGCTCCTACAATGAGCAGTTCTTC. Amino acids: CASTSSGGSYNEQFF.

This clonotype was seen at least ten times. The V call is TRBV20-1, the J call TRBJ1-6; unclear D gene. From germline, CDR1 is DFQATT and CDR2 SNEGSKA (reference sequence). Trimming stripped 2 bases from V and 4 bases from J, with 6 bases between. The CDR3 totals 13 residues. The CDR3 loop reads CSARTAYNSPLHF. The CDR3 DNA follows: TGCAGTGCTAGAACAGCATATAATTCACCCCTCCACTTT.

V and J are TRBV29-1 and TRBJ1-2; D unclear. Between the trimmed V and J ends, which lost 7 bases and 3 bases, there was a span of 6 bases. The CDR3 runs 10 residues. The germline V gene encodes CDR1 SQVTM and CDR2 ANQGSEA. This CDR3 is CSARDYGYTF. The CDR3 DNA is TGCAGCGCGAGAGACTATGGCTACACCTTC.

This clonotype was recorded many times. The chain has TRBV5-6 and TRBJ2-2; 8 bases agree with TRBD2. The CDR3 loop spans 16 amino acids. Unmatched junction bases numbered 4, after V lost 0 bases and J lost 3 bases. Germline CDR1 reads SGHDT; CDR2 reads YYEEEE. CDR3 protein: CASSLESRGDTGELFF. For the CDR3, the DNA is TGTGCCAGCAGCTTGGAGTCGCGGGGGGACACCGGGGAGCTGTTTTTT. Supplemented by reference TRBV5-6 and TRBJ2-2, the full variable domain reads DAGVTQSPTHLIKTRGQQVTLRCSPKSGHDTVSWYQQALGQGPQFIFQYYEEEERQRGNFPDRFSGHQFPNYSSELNVNALLLGDSALYLCASSLESRGDTGELFFGEGSRLTVL.

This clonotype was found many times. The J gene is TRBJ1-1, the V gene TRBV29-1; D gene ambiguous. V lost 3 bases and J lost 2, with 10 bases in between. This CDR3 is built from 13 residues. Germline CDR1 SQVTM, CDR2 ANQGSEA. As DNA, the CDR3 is TGCAGCGTTGAGGGCAGGTTAAACACTGAAGCTTTCTTT. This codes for CSVEGRLNTEAFF.

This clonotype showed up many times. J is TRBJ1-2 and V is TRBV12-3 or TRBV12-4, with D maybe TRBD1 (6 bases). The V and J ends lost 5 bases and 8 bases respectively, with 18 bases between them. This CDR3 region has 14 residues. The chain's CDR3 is CASSPFGGAGGYTF. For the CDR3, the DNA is TGTGCCAGCAGTCCCTTCGGGGGCGCGGGAGGCTACACCTTC.

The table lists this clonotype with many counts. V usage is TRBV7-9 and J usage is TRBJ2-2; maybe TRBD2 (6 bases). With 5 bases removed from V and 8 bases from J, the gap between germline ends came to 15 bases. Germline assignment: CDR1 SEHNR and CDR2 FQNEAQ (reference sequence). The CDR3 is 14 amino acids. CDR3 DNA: TGTGCCAGCAGCCGGGACTCCGTCACTGGGGAGCTGTTTTTT. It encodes CASSRDSVTGELFF.

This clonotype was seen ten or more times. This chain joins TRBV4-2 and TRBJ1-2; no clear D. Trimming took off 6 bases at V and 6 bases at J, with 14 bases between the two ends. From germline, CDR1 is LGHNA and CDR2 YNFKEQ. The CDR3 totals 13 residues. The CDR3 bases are TGTGCCAGCAGGACGCGGTCGGGGAATGGCTACACCTTC. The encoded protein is CASRTRSGNGYTF.

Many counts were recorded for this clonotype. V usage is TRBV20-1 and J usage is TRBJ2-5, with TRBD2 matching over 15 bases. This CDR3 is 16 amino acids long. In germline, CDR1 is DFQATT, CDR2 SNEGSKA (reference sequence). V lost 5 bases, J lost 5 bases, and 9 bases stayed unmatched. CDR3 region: CSALWTSGGAMETQYF. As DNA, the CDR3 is TGCAGTGCTTTATGGACTAGCGGGGGGGCAATGGAGACCCAGTACTTC.

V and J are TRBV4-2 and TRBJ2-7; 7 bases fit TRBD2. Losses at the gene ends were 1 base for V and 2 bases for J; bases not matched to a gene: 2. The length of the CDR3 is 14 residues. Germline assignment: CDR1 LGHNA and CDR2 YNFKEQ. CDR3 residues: CASSQGGSAYEQYF. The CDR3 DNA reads TGTGCCAGCAGCCAAGGCGGGAGCGCCTACGAGCAGTACTTC.

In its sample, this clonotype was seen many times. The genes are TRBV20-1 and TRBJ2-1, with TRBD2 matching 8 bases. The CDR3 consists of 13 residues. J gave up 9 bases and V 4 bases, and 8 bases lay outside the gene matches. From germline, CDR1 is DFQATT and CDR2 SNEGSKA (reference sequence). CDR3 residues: CSATRTSPGEQFF. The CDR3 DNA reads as TGCAGTGCTACCCGGACTAGCCCGGGTGAGCAGTTCTTC.

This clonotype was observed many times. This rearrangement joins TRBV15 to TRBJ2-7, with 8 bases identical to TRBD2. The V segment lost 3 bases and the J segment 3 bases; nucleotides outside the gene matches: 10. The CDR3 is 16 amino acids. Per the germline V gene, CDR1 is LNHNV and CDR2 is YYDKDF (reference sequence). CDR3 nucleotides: TGTGCCACCAGCAGCCTTGACACTAGCGGTATCTACGAGCAGTACTTC. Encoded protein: CATSSLDTSGIYEQYF. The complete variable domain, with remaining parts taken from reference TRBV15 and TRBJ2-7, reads DAMVIQNPRYQVTQFGKPVTLSCSQTLNHNVMYWYQQKSSQAPKLLFHYYDKDFNNEADTPDNFQSRRPNTSFCFLDIRSPGLGDTAMYLCATSSLDTSGIYEQYFGPGTRLTVT.

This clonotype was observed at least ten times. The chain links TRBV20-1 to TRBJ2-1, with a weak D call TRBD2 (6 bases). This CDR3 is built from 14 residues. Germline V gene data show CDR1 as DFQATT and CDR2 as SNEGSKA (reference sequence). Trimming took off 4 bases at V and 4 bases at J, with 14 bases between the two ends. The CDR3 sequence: CSANSASEYNEQFF. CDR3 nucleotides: TGCAGTGCTAATTCGGCTAGCGAGTACAATGAGCAGTTCTTC.

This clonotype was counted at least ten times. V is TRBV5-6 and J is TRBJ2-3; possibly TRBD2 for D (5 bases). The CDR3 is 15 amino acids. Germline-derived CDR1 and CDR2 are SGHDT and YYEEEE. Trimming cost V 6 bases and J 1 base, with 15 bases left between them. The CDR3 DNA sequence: TGTGCCAGCATCGAGACACGGGGAGGCACAGATACGCAGTATTTT. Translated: CASIETRGGTDTQYF.

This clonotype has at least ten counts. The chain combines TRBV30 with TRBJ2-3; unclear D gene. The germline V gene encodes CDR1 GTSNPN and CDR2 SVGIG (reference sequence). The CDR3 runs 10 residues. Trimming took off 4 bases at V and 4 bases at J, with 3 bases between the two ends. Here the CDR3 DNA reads TGTGCCTGGACGGCAGATACGCAGTATTTT. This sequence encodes CAWTADTQYF.

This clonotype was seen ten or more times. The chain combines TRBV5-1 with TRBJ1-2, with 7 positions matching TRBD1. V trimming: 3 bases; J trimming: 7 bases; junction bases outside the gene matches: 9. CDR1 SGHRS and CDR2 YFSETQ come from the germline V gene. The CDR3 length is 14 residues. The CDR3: CASSSERGLGGYTF. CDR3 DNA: TGCGCCAGCAGCTCGGAGAGGGGGCTGGGTGGCTACACCTTC.

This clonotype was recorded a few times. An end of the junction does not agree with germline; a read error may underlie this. The CDR3 spells CANSPRTGDSEAFF. The CDR3 coding sequence is TGTGCCAACAGCCCTCGGACCGGAGACTCTGAAGCTTTCTTT. V gene TRBV3-1 combines with J gene TRBJ1-1; D not certain. This CDR3 comprises 14 residues. Germline lookup yields CDR1 LGHDT and CDR2 YNNKEL (reference sequence). The entire variable domain, with the rest obtained from reference TRBV3-1 and TRBJ1-1, is as follows: DTAVSQTPKYLVTQMGNDKSIKCEQNLGHDTMYWYKQDSKKFLKIMFSYNNKELIINETVPNRFSPKSPDKAHLNLHINSLELGDSAVYFCANSPRTGDSEAFFGQGTRLTVV.

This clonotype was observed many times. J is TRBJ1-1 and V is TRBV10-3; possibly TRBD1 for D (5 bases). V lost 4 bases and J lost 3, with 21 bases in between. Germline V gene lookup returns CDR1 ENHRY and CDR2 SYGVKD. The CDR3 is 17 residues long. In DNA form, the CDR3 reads TGTGCCATCAGTGGAGGGGAGATAGGGGCGGTGGACACTGAAGCTTTCTTT. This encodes CAISGGEIGAVDTEAFF.

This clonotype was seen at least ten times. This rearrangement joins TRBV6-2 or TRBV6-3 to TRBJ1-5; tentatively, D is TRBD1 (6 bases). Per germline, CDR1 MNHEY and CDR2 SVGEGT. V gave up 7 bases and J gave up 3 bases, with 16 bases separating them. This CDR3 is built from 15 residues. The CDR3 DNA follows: TGTGCCAGCACTACGCAGGGGTGGGACAATCAGCCCCAGCATTTT. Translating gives CASTTQGWDNQPQHF.

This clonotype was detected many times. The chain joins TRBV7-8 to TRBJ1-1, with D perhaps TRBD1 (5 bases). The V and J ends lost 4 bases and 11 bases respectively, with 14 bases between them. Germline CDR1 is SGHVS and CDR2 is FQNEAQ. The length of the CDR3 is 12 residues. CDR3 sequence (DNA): TGTGCCAGCAGCTCCGATAGGGGAATCGCTTTCTTT. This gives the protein CASSSDRGIAFF.

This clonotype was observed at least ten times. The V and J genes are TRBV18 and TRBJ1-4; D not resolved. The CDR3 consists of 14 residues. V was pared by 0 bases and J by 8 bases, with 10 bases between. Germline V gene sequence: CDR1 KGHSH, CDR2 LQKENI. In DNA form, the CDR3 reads TGTGCCAGCTCACCACCGTCCACATCGGAAAAACTGTTTTTT. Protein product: CASSPPSTSEKLFF.

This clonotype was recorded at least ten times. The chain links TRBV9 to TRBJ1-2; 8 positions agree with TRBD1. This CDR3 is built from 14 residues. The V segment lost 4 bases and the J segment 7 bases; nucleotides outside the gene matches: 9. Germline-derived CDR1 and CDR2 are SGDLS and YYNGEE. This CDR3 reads CASSRPDRGGGYTF. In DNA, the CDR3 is TGTGCCAGCAGCCGACCTGACAGGGGTGGTGGCTACACCTTC.

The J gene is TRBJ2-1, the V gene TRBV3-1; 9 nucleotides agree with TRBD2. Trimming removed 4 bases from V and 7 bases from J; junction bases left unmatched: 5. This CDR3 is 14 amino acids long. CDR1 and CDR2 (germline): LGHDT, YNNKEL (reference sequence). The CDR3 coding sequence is TGTGCCAGCAGCCTCCGGGGACTAGCTAATGAGCAGTTCTTC. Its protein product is CASSLRGLANEQFF.

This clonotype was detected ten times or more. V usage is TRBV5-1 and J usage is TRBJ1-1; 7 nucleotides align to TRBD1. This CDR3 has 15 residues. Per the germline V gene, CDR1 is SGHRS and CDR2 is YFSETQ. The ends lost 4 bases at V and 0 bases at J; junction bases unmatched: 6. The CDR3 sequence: CASSLTGPMNTEAFF. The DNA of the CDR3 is TGCGCCAGCAGCCTGACAGGGCCCATGAACACTGAAGCTTTCTTT.

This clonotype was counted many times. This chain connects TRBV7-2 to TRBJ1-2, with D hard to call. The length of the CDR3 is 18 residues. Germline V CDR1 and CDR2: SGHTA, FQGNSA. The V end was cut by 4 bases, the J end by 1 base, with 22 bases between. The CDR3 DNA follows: TGTGCCAGCAGCTCGGAGGGAAGGGCAGAAACTTATAACTATGGCTACACCTTC. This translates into CASSSEGRAETYNYGYTF.

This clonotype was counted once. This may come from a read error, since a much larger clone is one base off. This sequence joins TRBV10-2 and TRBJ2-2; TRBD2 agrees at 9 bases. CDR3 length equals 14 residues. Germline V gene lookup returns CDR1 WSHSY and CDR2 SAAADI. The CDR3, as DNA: TGCGCCAGCACTGCGGGAGGGAACACCGTGGAGCTGTTTTTT. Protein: CASTAGGNTVELFF.

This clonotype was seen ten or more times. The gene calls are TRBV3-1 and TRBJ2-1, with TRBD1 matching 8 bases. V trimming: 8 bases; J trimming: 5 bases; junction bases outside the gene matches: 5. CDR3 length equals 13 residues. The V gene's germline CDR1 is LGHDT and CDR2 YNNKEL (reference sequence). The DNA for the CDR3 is TGTGCCAGCTCGGGACAGGTCAACAATGAGCAGTTCTTC. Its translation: CASSGQVNNEQFF.

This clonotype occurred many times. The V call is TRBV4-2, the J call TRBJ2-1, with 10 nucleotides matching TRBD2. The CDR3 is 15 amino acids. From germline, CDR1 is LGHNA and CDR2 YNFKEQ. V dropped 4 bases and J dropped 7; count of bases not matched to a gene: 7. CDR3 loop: CASSPLAGDRNEQFF. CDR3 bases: TGTGCCAGCAGCCCTCTAGCGGGAGACAGAAATGAGCAGTTCTTC.

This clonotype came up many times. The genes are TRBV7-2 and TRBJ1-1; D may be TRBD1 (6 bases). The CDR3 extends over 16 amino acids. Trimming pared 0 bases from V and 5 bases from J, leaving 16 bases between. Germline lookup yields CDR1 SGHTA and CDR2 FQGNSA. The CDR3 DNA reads TGTGCCAGCAGCTTAGCGTTACAGGGTAGAGAGACTGAAGCTTTCTTT. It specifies CASSLALQGRETEAFF. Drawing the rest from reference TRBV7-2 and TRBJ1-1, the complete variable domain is GAGVSQSPSNKVTEKGKDVELRCDPISGHTALYWYRQSLGQGLEFLIYFQGNSAPDKSGLPSDRFSAERTGGSVSTLTIQRTQQEDSAVYLCASSLALQGRETEAFFGQGTRLTVV.

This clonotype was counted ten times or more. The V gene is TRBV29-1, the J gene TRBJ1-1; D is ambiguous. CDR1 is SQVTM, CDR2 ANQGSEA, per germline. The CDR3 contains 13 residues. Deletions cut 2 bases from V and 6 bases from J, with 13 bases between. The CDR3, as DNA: TGCAGCGTTGAAAAGGTCGAGGGAGCTGAAGCTTTCTTT. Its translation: CSVEKVEGAEAFF.

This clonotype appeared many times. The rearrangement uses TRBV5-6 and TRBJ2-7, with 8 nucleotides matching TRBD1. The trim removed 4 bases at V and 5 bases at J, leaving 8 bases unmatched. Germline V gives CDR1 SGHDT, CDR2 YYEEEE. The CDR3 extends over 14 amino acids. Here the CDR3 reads CASSPGGASNEQYF. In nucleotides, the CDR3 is TGTGCCAGCAGCCCAGGGGGCGCTTCGAACGAGCAGTACTTC.